The entry that follows covers one TCR beta chain sequence. This entry is derived from a study of blood T cell repertoires in COVID-19. Across the study: The samples span acute and convalescent COVID-19 from the United States, Italy and Spain. The cDNA or gDNA used as material had been derived from T cells, B-cell-depleted T cells, or PBMCs.

Trimming took 4 bases from V and 8 from J; bases not matched to a gene: 7. This CDR3 comprises 13 residues. Per germline, CDR1 SGHRS and CDR2 YFSETQ. In the authors' methods: The authors estimated nucleated cell counts from reference gene primer amplification. The data were produced by immunoSEQ multiplex PCR, yet TCRdb's version contains in-frame clones alone and is incomplete. The V and J calls and clone size were taken over from that table, and D and trimming were inferred from the DNA. The sample lists about 250,000 clones, around nine tenths occurring once. The clonotype originates from a woman aged 55-70 years who had recovered from COVID-19. Sample: peripheral blood. The rearrangement links TRBV5-1 to TRBJ1-2; 8 bases align to TRBD1. This CDR3 is CASSRGQGGGYTF. CDR3 DNA: TGCGCCAGCAGCAGAGGACAGGGAGGAGGCTACACCTTC.